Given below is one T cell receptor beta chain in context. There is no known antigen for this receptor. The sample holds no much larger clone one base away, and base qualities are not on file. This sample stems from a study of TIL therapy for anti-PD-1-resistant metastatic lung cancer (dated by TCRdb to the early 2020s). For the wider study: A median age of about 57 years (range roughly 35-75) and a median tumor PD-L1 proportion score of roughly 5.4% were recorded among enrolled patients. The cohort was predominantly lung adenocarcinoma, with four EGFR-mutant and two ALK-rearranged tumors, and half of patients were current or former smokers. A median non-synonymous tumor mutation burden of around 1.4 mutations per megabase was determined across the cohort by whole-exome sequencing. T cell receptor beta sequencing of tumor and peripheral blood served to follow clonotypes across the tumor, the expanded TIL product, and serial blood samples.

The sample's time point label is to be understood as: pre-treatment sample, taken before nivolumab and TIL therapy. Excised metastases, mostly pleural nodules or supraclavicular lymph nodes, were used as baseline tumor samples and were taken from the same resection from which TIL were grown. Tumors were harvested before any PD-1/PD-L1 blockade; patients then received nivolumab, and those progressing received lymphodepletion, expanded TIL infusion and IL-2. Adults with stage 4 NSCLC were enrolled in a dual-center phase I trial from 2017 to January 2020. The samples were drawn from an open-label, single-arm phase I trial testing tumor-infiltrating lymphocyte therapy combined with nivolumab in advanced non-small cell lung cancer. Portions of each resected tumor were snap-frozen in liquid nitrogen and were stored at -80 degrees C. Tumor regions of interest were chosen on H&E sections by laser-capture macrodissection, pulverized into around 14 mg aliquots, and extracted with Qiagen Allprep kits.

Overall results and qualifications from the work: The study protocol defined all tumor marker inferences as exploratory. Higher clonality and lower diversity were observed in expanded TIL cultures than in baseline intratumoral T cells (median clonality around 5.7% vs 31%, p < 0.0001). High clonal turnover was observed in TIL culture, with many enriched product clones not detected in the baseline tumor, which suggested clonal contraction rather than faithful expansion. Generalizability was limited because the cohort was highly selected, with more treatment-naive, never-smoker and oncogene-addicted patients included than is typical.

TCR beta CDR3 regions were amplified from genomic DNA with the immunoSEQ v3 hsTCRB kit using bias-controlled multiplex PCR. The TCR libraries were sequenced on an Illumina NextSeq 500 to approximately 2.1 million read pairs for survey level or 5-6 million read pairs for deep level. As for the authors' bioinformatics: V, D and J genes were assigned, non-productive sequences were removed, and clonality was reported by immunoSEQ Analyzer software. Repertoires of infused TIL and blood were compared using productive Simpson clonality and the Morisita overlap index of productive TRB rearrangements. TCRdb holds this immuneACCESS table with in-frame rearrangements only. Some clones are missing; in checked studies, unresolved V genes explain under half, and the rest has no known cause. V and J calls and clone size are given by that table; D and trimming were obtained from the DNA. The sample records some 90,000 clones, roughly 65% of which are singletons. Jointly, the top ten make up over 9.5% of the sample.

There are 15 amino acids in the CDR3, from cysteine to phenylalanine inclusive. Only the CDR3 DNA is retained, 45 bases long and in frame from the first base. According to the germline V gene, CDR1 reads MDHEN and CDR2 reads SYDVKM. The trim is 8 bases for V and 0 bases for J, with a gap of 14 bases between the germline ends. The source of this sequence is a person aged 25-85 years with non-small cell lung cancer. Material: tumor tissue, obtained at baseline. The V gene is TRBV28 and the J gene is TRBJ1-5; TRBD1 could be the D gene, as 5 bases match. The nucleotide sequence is TGTGCCAGCGGCCGGGGCCTATATAGCAATCAGCCCCAGCATTTT. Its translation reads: CASGRGLYSNQPQHF.